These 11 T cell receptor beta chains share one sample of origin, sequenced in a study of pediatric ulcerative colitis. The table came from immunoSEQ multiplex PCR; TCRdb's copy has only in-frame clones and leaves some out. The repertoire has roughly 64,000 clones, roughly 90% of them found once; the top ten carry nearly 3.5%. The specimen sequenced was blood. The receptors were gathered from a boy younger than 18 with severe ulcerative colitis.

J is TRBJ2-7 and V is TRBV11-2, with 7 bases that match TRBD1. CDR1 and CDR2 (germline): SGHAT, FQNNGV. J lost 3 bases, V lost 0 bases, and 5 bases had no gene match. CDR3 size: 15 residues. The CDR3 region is CASSLEPGTVYEQYF. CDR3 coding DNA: TGTGCCAGCAGCTTAGAACCCGGGACAGTCTACGAGCAGTACTTC.

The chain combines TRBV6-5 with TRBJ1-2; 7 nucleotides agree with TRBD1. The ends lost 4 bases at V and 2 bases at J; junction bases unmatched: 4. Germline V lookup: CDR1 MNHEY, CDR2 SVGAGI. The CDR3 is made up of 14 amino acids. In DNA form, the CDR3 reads TGTGCCAGCAGTTCCGGGACAGCCAACTATGGCTACACCTTC. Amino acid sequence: CASSSGTANYGYTF.

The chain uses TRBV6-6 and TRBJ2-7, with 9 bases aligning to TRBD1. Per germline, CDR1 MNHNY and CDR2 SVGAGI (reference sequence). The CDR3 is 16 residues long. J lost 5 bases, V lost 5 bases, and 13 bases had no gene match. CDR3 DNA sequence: TGTGCCAGCAGTCGGGACAGGGTTGGACTAGGCCACGAGCAGTACTTC. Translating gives CASSRDRVGLGHEQYF.

The CDR3 here is CASSWDPYNEQFF. The DNA for the CDR3 is TGTGCCAGCAGCTGGGATCCCTACAATGAGCAGTTCTTC. The rearrangement joins TRBV5-6 to TRBJ2-1, with no clear D. The V end was cut by 3 bases, the J end by 2 bases, with 6 bases between. Germline lookup yields CDR1 SGHDT and CDR2 YYEEEE. The CDR3 is 13 residues long.

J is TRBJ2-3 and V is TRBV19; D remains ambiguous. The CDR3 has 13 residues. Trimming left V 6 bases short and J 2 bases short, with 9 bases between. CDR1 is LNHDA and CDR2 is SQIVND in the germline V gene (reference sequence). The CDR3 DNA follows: TGTGCCAGTAGCCCAGCTAACACAGATACGCAGTATTTT. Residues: CASSPANTDTQYF.

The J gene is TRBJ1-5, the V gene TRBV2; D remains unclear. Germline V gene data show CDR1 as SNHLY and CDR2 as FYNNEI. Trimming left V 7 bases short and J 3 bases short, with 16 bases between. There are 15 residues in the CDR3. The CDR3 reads CASNILGLNNQPQHF. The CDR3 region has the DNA TGTGCCAGCAACATACTAGGGCTTAACAATCAGCCCCAGCATTTT.

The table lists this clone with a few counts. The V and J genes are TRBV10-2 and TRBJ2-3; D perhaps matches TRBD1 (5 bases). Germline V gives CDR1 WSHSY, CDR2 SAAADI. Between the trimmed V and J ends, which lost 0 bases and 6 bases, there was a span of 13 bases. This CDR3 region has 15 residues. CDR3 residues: CASSESATGRDTQYF. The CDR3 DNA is TGCGCCAGCAGTGAGTCGGCCACAGGACGGGATACGCAGTATTTT.

CDR3: CASSRTENSPLHF. CDR3 coding DNA: TGTGCCAGCAGCAGGACGGAAAATTCACCCCTCCACTTT. The chain employs TRBV6-5 and TRBJ1-6; no reliable D call. The germline V and J ends were trimmed by 6 bases and 7 bases, with 10 bases remaining between them. The length of the CDR3 is 13 residues. The germline V gene has CDR1 MNHEY and CDR2 SVGAGI.

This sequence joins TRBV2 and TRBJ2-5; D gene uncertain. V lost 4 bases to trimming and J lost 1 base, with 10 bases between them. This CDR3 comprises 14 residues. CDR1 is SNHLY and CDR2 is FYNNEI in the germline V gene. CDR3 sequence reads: CASSGPATQETQYF. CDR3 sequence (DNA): TGTGCCAGCAGTGGCCCAGCGACCCAAGAGACCCAGTACTTC.

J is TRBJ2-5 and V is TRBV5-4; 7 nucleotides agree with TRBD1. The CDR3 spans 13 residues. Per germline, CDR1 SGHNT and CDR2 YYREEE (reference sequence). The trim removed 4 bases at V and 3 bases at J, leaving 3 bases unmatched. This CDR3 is CASSLGTEETQYF. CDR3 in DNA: TGTGCCAGCAGCCTCGGGACAGAAGAGACCCAGTACTTC.

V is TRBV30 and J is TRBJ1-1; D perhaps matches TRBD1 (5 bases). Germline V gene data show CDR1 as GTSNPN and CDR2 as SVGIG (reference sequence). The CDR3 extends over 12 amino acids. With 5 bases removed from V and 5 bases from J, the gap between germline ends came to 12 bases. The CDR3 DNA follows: TGTGCCTGGTCCGGGGGACGAACTGAAGCTTTCTTT. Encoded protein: CAWSGGRTEAFF.